This entry is about one TCR beta chain. The target antigen is unknown. The CDR3 loop spans 14 amino acids. V shed 4 bases and J shed 1 base, with 11 bases lying between them. Germline CDR1 reads SGDLS; CDR2 reads YYNGEE. Notes on the study in general: Greatest tumor Treg TCR overlap was with tumor naive CD4+ cells. The TCR gene usage of tumor memory CD4+ T cells clustered together with blood and lymph node memory CD4+ cells and with lymph node naive CD4+ cells.

TCRdb fed the 5' RACE reads into MiXCR, producing one record per CDR3 protein. The data hold 62,000 or so distinct CDR3 sequences, with under 25% observed a single time. The source is a female donor with breast cancer. The sample consisted of memory CD4+ T cells sorted from a lymph node. Subset denoted: memory CD4+ T cells, CD4+CD45RO+CD25-. V usage is TRBV9 and J usage is TRBJ1-1; no clear D gene. CDR3 nucleotide sequence: TGTGCCAGCAGCCCCCGATCAGAGAACACTGAAGCTTTCTTT. Translated, it gives CASSPRSENTEAFF.